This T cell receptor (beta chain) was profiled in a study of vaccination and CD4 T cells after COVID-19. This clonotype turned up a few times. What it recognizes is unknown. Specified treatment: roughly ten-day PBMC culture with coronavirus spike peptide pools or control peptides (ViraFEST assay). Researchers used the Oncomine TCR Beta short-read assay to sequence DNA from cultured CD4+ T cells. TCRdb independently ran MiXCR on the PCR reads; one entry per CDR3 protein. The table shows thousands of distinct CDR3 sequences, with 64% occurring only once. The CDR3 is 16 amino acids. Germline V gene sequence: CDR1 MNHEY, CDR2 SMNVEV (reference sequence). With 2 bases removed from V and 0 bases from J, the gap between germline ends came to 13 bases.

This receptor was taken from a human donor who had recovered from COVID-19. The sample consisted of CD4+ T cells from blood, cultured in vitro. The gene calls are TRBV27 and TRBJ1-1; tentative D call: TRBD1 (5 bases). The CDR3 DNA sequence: TGTGCCAGCAGTTTAGCAGGGTTGGGGATGAACACTGAAGCTTTCTTT. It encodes CASSLAGLGMNTEAFF.